This T cell receptor beta chain appears in the sequencing data of a study of blood T cells in healthy people across ages. Study-wide results and caveats: From one million sequenced T cells, diversity estimates were lower bounds. Long-lived and aged donors differed, with more naive CD4+ cells and higher diversity in the long-lived.

A second about 6 to 12 cycle PCR used barcoded and J-beta primers. TCRdb redid the calling of the 5' RACE reads with MiXCR, one entry per CDR3 protein. The profile shows about 570,000 distinct CDR3 sequences, about 28% of them singletons. Healthy Caucasian individuals from Russia aged about 6 to 90 were enrolled as donors. V lost 3 bases to trimming and J lost 4 bases, with 17 bases between them. The CDR3 is made up of 15 amino acids. Germline V lookup: CDR1 DFQATT, CDR2 SNEGSKA (reference sequence). On this clonotype itself: The antigen is not known.

The same data also went into a second study, on T cells of mothers and their children.

Sequenced input: blood. The chain uses TRBV20-1 and TRBJ2-3; TRBD1 is a possible D gene (5 bases). The source of this sequence is a boy between 2 and 15 years old in good health. The CDR3 reads CSASSPGIGSDTQYF. The CDR3, as DNA: TGCAGTGCTAGTAGTCCAGGGATAGGTTCAGATACGCAGTATTTT.